Listed here are 32 T cell receptor beta chains from one sample, sequenced in a study of T cells after posttransplantation cyclophosphamide. Here immunoSEQ multiplex PCR was the method, and the copy in TCRdb shows in-frame clones only, minus some. Observed are approximately 31,000 clones, no singletons, with the top ten taking 4.8%. The sample consisted of PBMCs. The receptors were sampled from a woman aged 25 to 39 in good health and a related stem cell transplant donor.

The chain is built from TRBV30 and TRBJ2-2, with 9 bases aligning to TRBD2. Unmatched junction bases numbered 12, after V lost 8 bases and J lost 5 bases. The CDR3 totals 15 residues. Germline V CDR1 and CDR2: GTSNPN, SVGIG (reference sequence). CDR3 sequence reads: CANSAPSGDTGELFF. The CDR3 DNA is TGTGCCAACTCAGCCCCTAGCGGGGATACCGGGGAGCTGTTTTTT. The complete variable domain, with remaining parts taken from reference TRBV30 and TRBJ2-2, reads SQTIHQWPATLVQPVGSPLSLECTVEGTSNPNLYWYRQAAGRGLQLLFYSVGIGQISSEVPQNLSASRPQDRQFILSSKKLLLSDSGFYLCANSAPSGDTGELFFGEGSRLTVL.

This clone was observed at least ten times. The CDR3 DNA follows: TGTGCCAGCAGCTTAGTCTCGGACGGCGGGGTGTATGAGCAGTTCTTC. Protein sequence: CASSLVSDGGVYEQFF. The chain recombines TRBV13 with TRBJ2-1; tentatively, D is TRBD2 (6 bases). Germline V gene sequence: CDR1 PRHDT, CDR2 FYEKMQ (reference sequence). The germline V and J ends were trimmed by 1 base and 8 bases, with 18 bases remaining between them. The CDR3 runs 16 residues. The variable domain in full, completed from reference TRBV13 and TRBJ2-1, reads AAGVIQSPRHLIKEKRETATLKCYPIPRHDTVYWYQQGPGQDPQFLISFYEKMQSDKGSIPDRFSAQQFSDYHSELNMSSLELGDSALYFCASSLVSDGGVYEQFFGPGTRLTVL.

There are a few counts of this clone. The CDR3 sequence is CASTQSGQGKTEAFF. Here the CDR3 DNA reads TGTGCCAGCACCCAAAGTGGACAGGGAAAGACTGAAGCTTTCTTT. The chain couples TRBV25-1 to TRBJ1-1; TRBD1 matches at 8 bases. The CDR3 sequence is 15 residues long. CDR1 is MGHDK, CDR2 SYGVNS, per germline. After removal of 7 bases from V and 5 bases from J, the junction contained 12 bases not matched to a gene.

This clone was observed at least ten times. The chain joins TRBV6-6 to TRBJ2-2, with D perhaps matching TRBD2 (5 bases). CDR1 and CDR2 from the germline V gene are MNHNY and SVGAGI (reference sequence). This CDR3 has 11 residues. V lost 11 bases and J lost 4, with 8 bases in between. Written as DNA, the CDR3 is TGTGCCGCCCGGGGCACCGGGGAGCTGTTTTTT. Residues: CAARGTGELFF.

In its sample, this clone was seen many times. The V call is TRBV4-1, the J call TRBJ2-1; tentative D call: TRBD1 (5 bases). The germline CDR1 and CDR2 sequences are MGHRA and YSYEKL. V lost 1 base to trimming and J lost 4 bases, with 14 bases between them. The CDR3 runs 16 residues. The CDR3 bases are TGCGCCAGCAGCCAAGGGGAACAGGTCCGTTACAATGAGCAGTTCTTC. Translated: CASSQGEQVRYNEQFF.

This clone was recorded many times. V usage is TRBV4-1 and J usage is TRBJ2-7, with 7 bases aligning to TRBD2. J lost 0 bases, V lost 1 base, and 12 bases had no gene match. This CDR3 is 18 amino acids long. The germline V gene has CDR1 MGHRA and CDR2 YSYEKL. This chain's CDR3 is CASSQGGYGLESSYEQYF. CDR3 DNA sequence: TGCGCCAGCAGCCAAGGGGGATATGGACTAGAGAGCTCCTACGAGCAGTACTTC.

This clone came up many times. This chain joins TRBV7-2 and TRBJ1-5; 8 bases agree with TRBD1. This CDR3 contains 17 residues. V lost 2 bases and J lost 3; bases outside the gene matches: 9. Germline loops: CDR1 SGHTA, CDR2 FQGNSA. This CDR3 is CASSLLPGQGANQPQHF. The CDR3 nucleotides are TGTGCCAGCAGCTTACTCCCAGGACAGGGCGCCAATCAGCCCCAGCATTTT.

The genes are TRBV15 and TRBJ1-2; D is perhaps TRBD1 (6 bases). Germline V lookup: CDR1 LNHNV, CDR2 YYDKDF (reference sequence). This CDR3 has 15 residues. V was shortened by 1 base and J by 4 bases, with 13 bases between the two germline ends. CDR3 loop: CATSRGSQGTYGYTF. CDR3 in DNA: TGTGCCACCAGCAGAGGCAGTCAGGGGACCTATGGCTACACCTTC.

This clone was observed at least ten times. The chain carries TRBV5-1 and TRBJ1-2, with TRBD1 identical over 9 bases. Germline lookup yields CDR1 SGHRS and CDR2 YFSETQ. V was clipped by 4 bases and J by 4 bases; unmatched bases: 8. This CDR3 is 15 amino acids long. For the CDR3, the DNA is TGCGCCAGCAGCGGACACAGGGGGCGCAGCTATGGCTACACCTTC. Translating it yields CASSGHRGRSYGYTF.

This clone has at least ten counts. The genes are TRBV7-9 and TRBJ1-1; maybe TRBD1 (5 bases). The V end lost 5 bases, the J end lost 4 bases, and 29 bases lay between the germline ends. The CDR3 is 19 residues long. Germline V lookup: CDR1 SEHNR, CDR2 FQNEAQ (reference sequence). The CDR3 loop reads CASSAATEGDYFRPTEAFF. In DNA form, the CDR3 reads TGTGCCAGCAGCGCAGCAACTGAAGGGGACTACTTTCGCCCCACTGAAGCTTTCTTT.

This clone was seen repeatedly, ten times or more. The chain carries TRBV7-9 and TRBJ1-1; 7 bases agree with TRBD1. The CDR3 runs 16 residues. The V segment lost 1 base and the J segment 4 bases; nucleotides outside the gene matches: 9. Germline V CDR1 and CDR2: SEHNR, FQNEAQ (reference sequence). The CDR3 sequence: CASSLGYGRDSTEAFF. The CDR3 nucleotides are TGTGCCAGCAGCTTAGGATACGGTAGGGACAGCACTGAAGCTTTCTTT.

This clone showed up many times. The gene calls are TRBV6-2 or TRBV6-3 and TRBJ2-5; 16 bases are shared with TRBD2. V dropped 5 bases and J dropped 5; count of bases not matched to a gene: 5. From germline, CDR1 is MNHEY and CDR2 SVGEGT. The CDR3 extends over 16 amino acids. CDR3 sequence: CASSPGLAGGPETQYF. The CDR3 region has the DNA TGTGCCAGCAGTCCGGGACTAGCGGGGGGGCCGGAGACCCAGTACTTC.

This clone occurred a few times. The chain has TRBV30 and TRBJ2-2; tentative D call: TRBD1 (5 bases). The V end lost 2 bases, the J end lost 7 bases, and 14 bases lay between the germline ends. The CDR3 runs 14 residues. Germline V gene sequence: CDR1 GTSNPN, CDR2 SVGIG (reference sequence). The CDR3 DNA follows: TGTGCCTGGAGTAGTACAGGAGCCTTCGGGGAGCTGTTTTTT. This gives the protein CAWSSTGAFGELFF.

Here the CDR3 DNA reads TGTGCCTGGAGTCGGGTCTGGAGCGGGGGTCTACACGAGCAGTACTTC. It codes for CAWSRVWSGGLHEQYF. The rearrangement links TRBV30 to TRBJ2-7; the match to TRBD2 covers 8 bases. CDR1 GTSNPN and CDR2 SVGIG come from the germline V gene (reference sequence). V shed 2 bases and J 5 bases; nucleotides not matched to a gene: 14. The CDR3 runs 16 residues.

The chain uses TRBV7-2 and TRBJ1-2; 8 bases agree with TRBD1. The germline V gene has CDR1 SGHTA and CDR2 FQGNSA. V was clipped by 1 base and J by 4 bases; unmatched bases: 11. This CDR3 is 17 amino acids long. The CDR3 coding sequence is TGTGCCAGCAGCTTAGGGTGGGTCGGACAGGGAGGCTATGGCTACACCTTC. Encoded protein: CASSLGWVGQGGYGYTF.

This clone was recorded many times. The chain carries TRBV5-1 and TRBJ1-2; D is uncertain. The germline CDR1 and CDR2 sequences are SGHRS and YFSETQ. Trimming removed 2 bases from V and 1 base from J, with 15 bases in between. This CDR3 contains 16 residues. CDR3 loop: CASSFSVLGGNYGYTF. DNA of the CDR3: TGCGCCAGCAGCTTCTCGGTCCTTGGCGGTAACTATGGCTACACCTTC.

This chain uses TRBV28 with TRBJ2-3, with a possible D match to TRBD1 (7 bases). CDR1 and CDR2 (germline): MDHEN, SYDVKM. The V and J ends lost 7 bases and 1 base respectively, with 15 bases between them. This CDR3 has 15 amino acids. The CDR3 coding sequence is TGTGCCAGCAACCTCAGGGGGGAGGGCACAGATACGCAGTATTTT. Amino acids: CASNLRGEGTDTQYF.

This clone has ten or more counts. This chain connects TRBV4-3 to TRBJ2-7; 9 nucleotides match TRBD1. Unmatched junction bases numbered 6, after V lost 0 bases and J lost 3 bases. Germline CDR1 LGHNA, CDR2 YSLEER. This CDR3 contains 16 residues. The CDR3 sequence is CASSQDSGQGIYEQYF. CDR3 coding DNA: TGCGCCAGCAGCCAAGATTCGGGACAGGGTATCTACGAGCAGTACTTC.

This clone has at least ten counts. The V call is TRBV4-2, the J call TRBJ2-7; TRBD2 aligns across 11 bases. The CDR3 has 15 residues. Losses at the gene ends were 5 bases for V and 3 bases for J; bases not matched to a gene: 6. Germline CDR1 LGHNA, CDR2 YNFKEQ. CDR3 loop: CASSKYSGGVYEQYF. Here the CDR3 DNA reads TGTGCCAGCAGCAAGTATAGCGGGGGGGTCTACGAGCAGTACTTC.

At least ten counts were recorded for this clone. The chain recombines TRBV6-5 with TRBJ1-3, with a weak D call TRBD1 (5 bases). CDR1 is MNHEY and CDR2 is SVGAGI in the germline V gene. The CDR3 is made up of 15 amino acids. Trimming took off 0 bases at V and 3 bases at J, with 9 bases between the two ends. CDR3 protein: CASSYSRRGGNTIYF. In nucleotides, the CDR3 is TGTGCCAGCAGTTACTCGAGGAGGGGTGGAAACACCATATATTTT.

This clone was counted only a few times. This rearrangement joins TRBV7-8 to TRBJ2-5; a possible D gene is TRBD2 (7 bases). V lost 10 bases and J 1 base, leaving 22 bases between the germline ends. The CDR3 contains 16 residues. Germline CDR1 reads SGHVS; CDR2 reads FQNEAQ. The CDR3 spells CATLTSRGGSQETQYF. In nucleotides, the CDR3 is TGTGCCACCCTGACTAGTAGGGGGGGCTCCCAAGAGACCCAGTACTTC.

This chain links TRBV5-1 with TRBJ2-1; D uncertain. Germline V gene lookup returns CDR1 SGHRS and CDR2 YFSETQ. This CDR3 comprises 14 residues. V was trimmed by 0 bases and J by 0 bases, leaving 4 bases between them. CDR3 bases: TGCGCCAGCAGCTTGGTACTCTCCTACAATGAGCAGTTCTTC. Amino acids: CASSLVLSYNEQFF.

V and J are TRBV11-3 and TRBJ2-2, with 10 bases matching TRBD1. The CDR3 spans 18 residues. Germline V gene data show CDR1 as SGHNT and CDR2 as YENEEA. J lost 1 base, V lost 5 bases, and 10 bases had no gene match. The CDR3 sequence is CASSTRDRGRGNTGELFF. CDR3 coding DNA: TGTGCCAGCAGCACTCGGGACAGGGGAAGGGGGAACACCGGGGAGCTGTTTTTT.

This clone was found many times. The rearrangement joins TRBV5-1 to TRBJ1-1; no clear D gene. The CDR3 sequence is 13 residues long. V was shortened by 2 bases and J by 1 base, with 6 bases between the two germline ends. Germline V gives CDR1 SGHRS, CDR2 YFSETQ. The CDR3 loop reads CASSFTANTEAFF. CDR3 DNA: TGCGCCAGCAGCTTTACAGCGAACACTGAAGCTTTCTTT.

This chain connects TRBV24-1 to TRBJ1-5; D call uncertain. The CDR3 contains 15 residues. Germline-derived CDR1 and CDR2 are KGHDR and SFDVKD. V was trimmed by 5 bases and J by 3 bases, leaving 13 bases between them. The CDR3 DNA is TGTGCCACCAGTGGACGCGGTGGATTCAATCAGCCCCAGCATTTT. Its translation: CATSGRGGFNQPQHF.

This clone was observed a handful of times. This chain joins TRBV5-6 and TRBJ2-5, with no clear D. This CDR3 has 11 amino acids. The germline gives CDR1 SGHDT, CDR2 YYEEEE. V lost 1 base and J lost 5, with 3 bases in between. The CDR3 nucleotides are TGTGCCAGCAGCTTGAGGGAGACCCAGTACTTC. It encodes CASSLRETQYF.

The genes are TRBV4-2 and TRBJ2-3; 12 bases match TRBD2. Germline CDR1 is LGHNA and CDR2 is YNFKEQ. With V trimmed by 0 bases and J by 3 bases, 4 bases remained unmatched. The CDR3 has 17 amino acids. The CDR3, as DNA: TGTGCCAGCAGCCAAGATAAGCTAGCGGGGGGGACAGATACGCAGTATTTT. This codes for CASSQDKLAGGTDTQYF.

This clone was picked up many times. CDR3 in DNA: TGTGCCAGCAGAGGGTCCCCTGACAGTGAAGCTTTCTTT. This sequence encodes CASRGSPDSEAFF. V gene TRBV2 combines with J gene TRBJ1-1; tentatively, D is TRBD1 (5 bases). Germline V gene lookup returns CDR1 SNHLY and CDR2 FYNNEI. The CDR3 extends over 13 amino acids. Deletions cut 6 bases from V and 7 bases from J, with 15 bases between.

This clone has just a few counts. The V gene is TRBV7-8, the J gene TRBJ1-1; 7 bases line up with TRBD1. The length of the CDR3 is 15 residues. V gave up 5 bases and J gave up 2 bases; unmatched junction bases: 8. Germline CDR1 and CDR2: SGHVS and FQNEAQ. This CDR3 reads CASSPNRGFNTEAFF. Here the CDR3 DNA reads TGTGCCAGCAGCCCCAACAGGGGATTCAACACTGAAGCTTTCTTT.

J is TRBJ2-5 and V is TRBV7-9; 7 bases match TRBD1. The CDR3 has 16 residues. Germline lookup yields CDR1 SEHNR and CDR2 FQNEAQ (reference sequence). The junction had 6 bases not matched to a gene; V was cut back by 2 bases and J by 0 bases. Here the CDR3 reads CASSLQTGMYQETQYF. Here the CDR3 DNA reads TGTGCCAGCAGCTTACAGACAGGGATGTACCAAGAGACCCAGTACTTC.

V usage is TRBV30 and J usage is TRBJ1-6, with D possibly matching TRBD1 (6 bases). The CDR3 consists of 16 residues. Trimming cost V 0 bases and J 4 bases, with 13 bases left between them. The germline gives CDR1 GTSNPN, CDR2 SVGIG (reference sequence). CDR3 DNA sequence: TGTGCCTGGAGTGTACCTTTGACAGGTTATAATTCACCCCTCCACTTT. This codes for CAWSVPLTGYNSPLHF.

This clone was observed at least ten times. The chain combines TRBV7-6 with TRBJ2-3; D is possibly TRBD1 (6 bases). Trimming removed 1 base at V and 5 bases at J, with 7 bases between. The CDR3 sequence is 13 residues long. The V gene's germline CDR1 is SGHVS and CDR2 FNYEAQ. Written as DNA, the CDR3 is TGTGCCAGCAGCTTAGACAGGGTAGATACGCAGTATTTT. Encoded protein: CASSLDRVDTQYF.